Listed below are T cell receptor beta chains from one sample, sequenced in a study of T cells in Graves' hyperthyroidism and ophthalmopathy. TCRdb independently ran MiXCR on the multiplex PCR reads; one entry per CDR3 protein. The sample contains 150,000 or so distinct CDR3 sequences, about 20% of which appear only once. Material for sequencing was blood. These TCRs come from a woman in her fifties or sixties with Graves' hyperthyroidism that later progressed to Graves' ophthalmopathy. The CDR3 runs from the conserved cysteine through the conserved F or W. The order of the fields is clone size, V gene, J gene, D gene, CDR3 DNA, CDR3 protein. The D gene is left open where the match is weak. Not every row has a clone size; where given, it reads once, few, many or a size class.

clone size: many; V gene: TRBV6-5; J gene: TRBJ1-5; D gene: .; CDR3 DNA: TGTGCCAGCAGTTACTCCGAAAATCAGCCCCAGCATTTT; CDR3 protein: CASSYSENQPQHF
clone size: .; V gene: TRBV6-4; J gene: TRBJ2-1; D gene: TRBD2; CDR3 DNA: TGTGCCACCCGGACTAGCGGGACCAATGAGCAGTTCTTC; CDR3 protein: CATRTSGTNEQFF
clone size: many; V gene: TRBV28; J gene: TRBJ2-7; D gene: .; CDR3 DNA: TGTGCCAGCAGTTTCGACGGGATAACCTACGAGCAGTACTTC; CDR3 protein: CASSFDGITYEQYF
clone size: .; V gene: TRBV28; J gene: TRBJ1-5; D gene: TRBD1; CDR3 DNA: TGTGCCAGCAGCCTACAGGGGGCAGGGCCGCTCTGGGAGCCCCAGCATTTT; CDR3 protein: CASSLQGAGPLWEPQHF
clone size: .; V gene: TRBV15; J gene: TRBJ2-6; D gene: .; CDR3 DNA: TGTGCCACCAGCATGGATATAGTCCTCGGGGGATCTGGGGCCAACGTCCTGACTTTC; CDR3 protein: CATSMDIVLGGSGANVLTF
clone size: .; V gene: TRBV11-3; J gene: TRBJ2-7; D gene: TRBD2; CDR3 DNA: TGTGCCAGCAGCTTAGAGGTCCGGGGGGGGAACTCCTACGAGCAGTACTTC; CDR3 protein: CASSLEVRGGNSYEQYF
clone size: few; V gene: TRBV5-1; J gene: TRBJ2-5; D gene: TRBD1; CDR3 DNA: TGCGCCAGCAGCAACCCCAGGGGGCTAGAGACCCAGTACTTC; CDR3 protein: CASSNPRGLETQYF
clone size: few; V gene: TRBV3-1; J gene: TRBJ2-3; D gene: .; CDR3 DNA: TGTGCCAGCAGCCAAGATATACCAGGGGCCGGGGCAGATACGCAGTATTTT; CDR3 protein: CASSQDIPGAGADTQYF
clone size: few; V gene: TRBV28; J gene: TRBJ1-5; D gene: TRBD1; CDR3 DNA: TGTGCCAGCAGTTTAGCGACAGGGGTCGGCAATCAGCCCCAGCATTTT; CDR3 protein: CASSLATGVGNQPQHF
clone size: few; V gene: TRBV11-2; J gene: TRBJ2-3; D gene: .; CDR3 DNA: TGTGCCAGCAGCAAAAGACAGGCTAGCGGAGGCACAGATACGCAGTATTTT; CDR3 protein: CASSKRQASGGTDTQYF